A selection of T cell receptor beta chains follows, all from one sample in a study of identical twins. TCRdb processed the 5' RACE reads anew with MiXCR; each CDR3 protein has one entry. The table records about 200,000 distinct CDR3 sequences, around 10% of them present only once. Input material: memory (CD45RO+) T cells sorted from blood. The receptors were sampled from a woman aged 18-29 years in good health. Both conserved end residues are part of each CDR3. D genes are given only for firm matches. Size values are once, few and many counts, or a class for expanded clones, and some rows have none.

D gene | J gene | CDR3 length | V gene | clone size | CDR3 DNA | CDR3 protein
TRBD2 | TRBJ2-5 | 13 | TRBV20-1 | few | TGCAGTGTCCCTAGCGGGGTTGTGGAGACCCAGTACTTC | CSVPSGVVETQYF
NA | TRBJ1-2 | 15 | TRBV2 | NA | TGTGCCAGCAGTGAAGCGCGGTCGGTGGGGTATGGCTACACCTTC | CASSEARSVGYGYTF
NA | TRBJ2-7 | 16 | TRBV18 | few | TGTGCCAGCTCCCCACAAACGGGGGCATGGTCCTACGAGCAGTACTTC | CASSPQTGAWSYEQYF
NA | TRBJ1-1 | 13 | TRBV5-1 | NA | TGCGCCAGCATGGGGGATGTTAACACTGAAGCTTTCTTT | CASMGDVNTEAFF
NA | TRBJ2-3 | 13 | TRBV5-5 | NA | TGTGCCAGCAGAGCCGGCGCCATACGTACGCAGTATTTT | CASRAGAIRTQYF
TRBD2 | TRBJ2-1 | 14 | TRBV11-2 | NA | TGTGCCAGCAGCCCCAGGACTAGTCCCGATGAGCAGTTCTTC | CASSPRTSPDEQFF
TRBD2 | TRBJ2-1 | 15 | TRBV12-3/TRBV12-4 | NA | TGTGCCAGCAGGCGACTAGCGGGGGGGGCCGTTGAGCAGTTCTTC | CASRRLAGGAVEQFF
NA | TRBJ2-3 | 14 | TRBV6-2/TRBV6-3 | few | TGTGCCAGCAGTTACTCAGCGGTGCAGGATACGCAGTATTTT | CASSYSAVQDTQYF
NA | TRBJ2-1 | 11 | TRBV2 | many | TGTGCCAGCAATCTGCAGGGGGAGCAGTTCTTC | CASNLQGEQFF
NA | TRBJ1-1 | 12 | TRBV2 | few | TGTGCCAGCACCCGGGACGGGGTGGTTGCTTTCTTT | CASTRDGVVAFF
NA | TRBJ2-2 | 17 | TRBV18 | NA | TGTGCCAGCTCACCGCCGGGGGCGTCTTGGAACACCGGGGAGCTGTTTTTT | CASSPPGASWNTGELFF
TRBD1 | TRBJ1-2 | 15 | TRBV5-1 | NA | TGCGCCAGCAGCTCAGGGACAGAAAGTAACTATGGCTACACCTTC | CASSSGTESNYGYTF
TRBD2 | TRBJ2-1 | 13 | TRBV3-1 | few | TGTGCCAGCGGGACTAGCGGGATTCAGGAGCAGTTCTTC | CASGTSGIQEQFF
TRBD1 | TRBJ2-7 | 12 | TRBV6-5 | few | TGTGCCAGCGGGACAGGATCCTACGAGCAGTACTTC | CASGTGSYEQYF
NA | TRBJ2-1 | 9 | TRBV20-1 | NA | TGCGGGGACTTCAATGAGCAGTTCTTC | CGDFNEQFF
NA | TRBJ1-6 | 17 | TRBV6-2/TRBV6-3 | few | TGTGCCAGCAGTCGGTCACGAGGGTCGTCATGGAATTCACCCCTCCACTTT | CASSRSRGSSWNSPLHF
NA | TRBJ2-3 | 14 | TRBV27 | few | TGTGCCAGCAGTTTATGGGCTCGCGGGATGGCGCAGTATTTT | CASSLWARGMAQYF
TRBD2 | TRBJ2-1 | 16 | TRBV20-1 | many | TGCAGTGCCACCCTTTCGTCTAGCGGGAGGGCATGGGAGCAGTTCTTC | CSATLSSSGRAWEQFF
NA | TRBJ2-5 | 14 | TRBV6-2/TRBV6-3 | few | TGTGCCAGCAGTTACTCGCGGGTTTATAGGACCCAGTACTTC | CASSYSRVYRTQYF
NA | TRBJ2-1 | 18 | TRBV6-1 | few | TGTGCCAGGAGGGCGGTCCCGGCGCGGCGGAGCTCCTACAATGAGCAGTTCTTC | CARRAVPARRSSYNEQFF
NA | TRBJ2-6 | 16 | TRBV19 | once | TGTGCCAGTAGTATACATGGTGACTCTGGGGCCAACGTCCTGACTTTC | CASSIHGDSGANVLTF
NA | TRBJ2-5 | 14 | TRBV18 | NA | TGTGCCAGCTCACCCTGGCAGTTTCAAGAGACCCAGTACTTC | CASSPWQFQETQYF
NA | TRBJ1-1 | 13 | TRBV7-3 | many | TGTGCCAGCAGCTTAACAGGGAACACTGAAGCTTTCTTT | CASSLTGNTEAFF
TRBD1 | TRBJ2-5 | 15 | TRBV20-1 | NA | TGCAGTGCTAGAGCTACAGGGGGCTTTTTAGAGACCCAGTACTTC | CSARATGGFLETQYF
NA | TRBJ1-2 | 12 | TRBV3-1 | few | TGTGCCAGCAGCCAGACAGATTCCGGCTACACCTTC | CASSQTDSGYTF
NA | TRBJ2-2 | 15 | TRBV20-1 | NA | TGCAGTGCTAGAGATCCTATTCGGGGAACCGGGGAGCTGTTTTTT | CSARDPIRGTGELFF
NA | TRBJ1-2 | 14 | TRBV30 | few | TGTGCCTGGAGAACAGCGGGGCCTAACTATGGCTACACCTTC | CAWRTAGPNYGYTF
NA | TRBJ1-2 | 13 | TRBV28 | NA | TGTGCCAGCAGTTTGGGCTTTTTGGGAGGCTACACCTTC | CASSLGFLGGYTF
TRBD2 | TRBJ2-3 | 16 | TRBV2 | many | TGTGCCAGCACCGTCTTAGCGGGAGGGATTGCAGATACGCAGTATTTT | CASTVLAGGIADTQYF
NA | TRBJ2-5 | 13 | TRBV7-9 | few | TGTGCCAGCAGCTCCAGAGATCAAGAGACCCAGTACTTC | CASSSRDQETQYF
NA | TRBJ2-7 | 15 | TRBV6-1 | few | TGTGCCAGCAGTGAAAGGGGGGGGAGTTCCTACGAGCAGTACTTC | CASSERGGSSYEQYF
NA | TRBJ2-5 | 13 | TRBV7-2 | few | TGTGCCAGCAGCTCGGACATCGGGGAGACCCAGTACTTC | CASSSDIGETQYF
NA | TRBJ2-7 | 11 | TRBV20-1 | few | TGCAGTGCAAGGGGGACGAGGGAGCAGTACTTC | CSARGTREQYF
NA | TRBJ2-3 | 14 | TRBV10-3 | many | TGTGCCATCAGCGGTTCGCCGGGACTGTATACGCAGTATTTT | CAISGSPGLYTQYF
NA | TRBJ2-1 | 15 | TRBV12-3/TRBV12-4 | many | TGTGCCAGCAGTTTAGCGGGGATGGGTCCCCTAGAGCAGTTCTTC | CASSLAGMGPLEQFF
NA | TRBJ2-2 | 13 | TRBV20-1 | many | TGCAGTGCTAGCGGGCAGCTACCTAGGGAGCTGTTTTTT | CSASGQLPRELFF
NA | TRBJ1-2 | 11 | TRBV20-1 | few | TGCAGTGCACAAGACAGCTATGGCTACACCTTC | CSAQDSYGYTF
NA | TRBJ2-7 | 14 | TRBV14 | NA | TGTGCCAGCAGCCAAGACTTGGGGGCCCTAGTGCAGTACTTC | CASSQDLGALVQYF
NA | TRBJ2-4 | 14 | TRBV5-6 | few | TGTGCCAGCAGCTTGGGGATGGTCCAAAACATTCAGTACTTC | CASSLGMVQNIQYF
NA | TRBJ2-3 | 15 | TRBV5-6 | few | TGTGCCAGCAGCTTGGGAGCGGACCGGACCGATACGCAGTATTTT | CASSLGADRTDTQYF
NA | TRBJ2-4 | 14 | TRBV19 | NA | TGTGCCAGTAGTTGTGATGAGGACCAAAACATTCAGTACTTC | CASSCDEDQNIQYF
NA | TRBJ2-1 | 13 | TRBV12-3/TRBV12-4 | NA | TGTGCCAGCAGCCCGGGACCTGGCAATGAGCAGTTCTTC | CASSPGPGNEQFF
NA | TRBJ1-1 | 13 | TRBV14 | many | TGTGCCAGCAGCCAATTAGTCTTTGGGGAAGCTTTCTTT | CASSQLVFGEAFF